The present T cell receptor beta chain was sequenced within a study of T cell responses to AZD1222 COVID-19 vaccine. Comment on this clone: Its antigen is unknown.

The CDR3 has 19 residues. With V trimmed by 4 bases and J by 4 bases, 15 bases remained unmatched. Per germline, CDR1 SGDLS and CDR2 YYNGEE. Study results and limitations: Most donors were white British, females outnumbered males, and clonal diversity was possibly underestimated. The study reported that nearly half of spike-specific TCRs target unmutated variant regions. Repertoires in all cases were sampled only once the peak T cell response had passed. Baseline antibody screening turned up just a handful of seropositive AZD1222 recipients.

This table comes from immunoSEQ multiplex PCR, and its TCRdb copy is limited to in-frame clones, with some not included. The data contain roughly 150,000 clones, 92% of them singletons. This receptor was obtained from an adult in good health. Sample: peripheral blood, taken on day 0 of AZD1222 vaccination. The V gene is TRBV9, the J gene TRBJ2-6; 9 bases line up with TRBD1. The CDR3 DNA reads TGTGCCAGCAGCCCTAACCCGGGACAGGGATTACGCGGGGCCAACGTCCTGACTTTC. Translation: CASSPNPGQGLRGANVLTF.